Below are 25 T cell receptor beta chains sequenced from a single sample in a study of T-cell memory formation after mild COVID-19. TCRdb fed the 5' RACE reads into MiXCR, producing one record per CDR3 protein. Altogether more than 300,000 distinct CDR3 sequences are present, roughly 19% being singletons, with the ten largest covering over 20%. Sample: PBMCs or a T cell subset sorted from them (not recorded which). Receptors were obtained from a man in his late teens or twenties who had mild COVID-19 (a few samples of this study predate the infection). Cell type and time point are not known.

This sequence joins TRBV5-1 and TRBJ2-2, with a tentative D call TRBD2 (6 bases). The CDR3 covers 13 residues. Trimming left V 6 bases short and J 6 bases short, with 12 bases between. Germline V lookup: CDR1 SGHRS, CDR2 YFSETQ. CDR3 nucleotide sequence: TGCGCCAGCACCCCATGGGGGGCCGGGGAGCTGTTTTTT. Translated: CASTPWGAGELFF.

This clonotype has just one count. The V gene is TRBV6-2 or TRBV6-3, the J gene TRBJ2-5, with D perhaps TRBD2 (5 bases). V was shortened by 2 bases and J by 4 bases, with 11 bases between the two germline ends. This CDR3 has 14 amino acids. In germline, CDR1 is MNHEY, CDR2 SVGEGT. The CDR3 coding sequence is TGTGCCAGCAGTTACGTGGCCCGGGGAGAGACCCAGTACTTC. Translated: CASSYVARGETQYF.

This clonotype was counted a few times. V usage is TRBV7-9 and J usage is TRBJ2-4; D remains unclear. Germline V lookup: CDR1 SEHNR, CDR2 FQNEAQ (reference sequence). The CDR3 spans 18 residues. V lost 0 bases to trimming and J lost 0 bases, with 15 bases between them. The CDR3: CASSLAGSRQSAKNIQYF. For the CDR3, the DNA is TGTGCCAGCAGCTTAGCCGGAAGTCGGCAGTCAGCCAAAAACATTCAGTACTTC.

This clonotype was seen a few times. The CDR3 nucleotides read TGTGCCACCCGGGACAGCCATTATGGCTACACCTTC. Its protein product is CATRDSHYGYTF. The gene calls are TRBV10-3 and TRBJ1-2; TRBD1 matches at 7 bases. CDR3 size: 12 residues. The V gene end was trimmed by 10 bases and the J gene end by 5 bases; junction bases not matched to a gene: 7. Germline CDR1 is ENHRY and CDR2 is SYGVKD.

This clonotype showed up just a few times. The chain employs TRBV7-6 and TRBJ2-1; D may be TRBD2 (5 bases). Germline V gives CDR1 SGHVS, CDR2 FNYEAQ. V lost 4 bases to trimming and J lost 0 bases, with 13 bases between them. The CDR3 extends over 16 amino acids. CDR3 sequence (DNA): TGTGCCAGCAGCTCCCCATTCCGGGACTCCTACAATGAGCAGTTCTTC. Its translation is CASSSPFRDSYNEQFF.

The chain joins TRBV14 to TRBJ2-2; 7 bases agree with TRBD1. The CDR3 consists of 15 residues. CDR1 is SGHDN, CDR2 FVKESK, per germline. Trimming took 4 bases from V and 3 from J; bases not matched to a gene: 5. The CDR3 DNA is TGTGCCAGCAGCCCACGACAGGGACACACCGGGGAGCTGTTTTTT. It specifies CASSPRQGHTGELFF.

The rearrangement links TRBV7-2 to TRBJ2-4; D ambiguous. V was pared by 6 bases and J by 8 bases, with 23 bases between. Germline values: CDR1 SGHTA, CDR2 FQGNSA. The CDR3 contains 16 residues. The CDR3 region has the DNA TGTGCCAGCAGTAATACGGTTACCGGGTTGTCGGACATTCAGTACTTC. This gives the protein CASSNTVTGLSDIQYF.

In its sample, this clonotype was seen a few times. J is TRBJ2-5 and V is TRBV6-2 or TRBV6-3, with D possibly matching TRBD2 (6 bases). CDR3 length: 14 amino acids. CDR1 MNHEY and CDR2 SVGEGT come from the germline V gene. The ends were cut back, 2 bases at V and 5 bases at J, with 12 bases in the middle. CDR3 region: CASSYGGLSETQYF. The CDR3 DNA follows: TGTGCCAGCAGTTACGGAGGGCTCAGCGAGACCCAGTACTTC.

This clonotype was seen only a few times. The chain is built from TRBV7-2 and TRBJ2-7; D might be TRBD2 (5 bases). Trimming removed 3 bases at V and 2 bases at J, with 17 bases between. The CDR3 is made up of 16 amino acids. Germline-derived CDR1 and CDR2 are SGHTA and FQGNSA. CDR3 sequence (DNA): TGTGCCAGCAGCTTGGAGGTGGCCATACCAACCTACGAGCAGTACTTC. As protein: CASSLEVAIPTYEQYF. The full variable domain, completed using reference TRBV7-2 and TRBJ2-7, is GAGVSQSPSNKVTEKGKDVELRCDPISGHTALYWYRQSLGQGLEFLIYFQGNSAPDKSGLPSDRFSAERTGGSVSTLTIQRTQQEDSAVYLCASSLEVAIPTYEQYFGPGTRLTVT.

The CDR3 here is CASSPMAGVDEQYV. The DNA of the CDR3 is TGTGCCAGCTCACCAATGGCAGGGGTGGACGAGCAGTACGTC. This chain uses TRBV18 with TRBJ2-7; D perhaps matches TRBD1 (6 bases). Germline V gives CDR1 KGHSH, CDR2 LQKENI. The V end was cut by 2 bases, the J end by 5 bases, with 13 bases between. The length of the CDR3 is 14 residues.

This clonotype has a handful of counts. This chain uses TRBV7-9 with TRBJ1-1, with D possibly TRBD1 on 6 matching bases. Looked up from germline, CDR1 is SEHNR and CDR2 is FQNEAQ (reference sequence). The CDR3 runs to 15 residues. The ends were cut back, 2 bases at V and 0 bases at J, with 10 bases in the middle. CDR3 in DNA: TGTGCCAGCAGCTTACACAGGGAACTGAACACTGAAGCTTTCTTT. Translated, it gives CASSLHRELNTEAFF.

This sequence joins TRBV5-5 and TRBJ2-7; D assignment may be TRBD1 or TRBD2 (5 bases each). The CDR3 is made up of 15 amino acids. V was trimmed by 4 bases and J by 3 bases, leaving 17 bases between them. CDR1 is SGHKS and CDR2 is YYEKEE in the germline V gene (reference sequence). CDR3 loop: CASSTLPAGSYEQYV. CDR3 bases: TGTGCCAGCAGCACCCTCCCGGCAGGGAGCTACGAGCAGTACGTC.

There are a few counts of this clonotype. The chain combines TRBV28 with TRBJ1-5, with unresolved D. The V and J ends lost 7 bases and 1 base respectively, with 11 bases between them. The CDR3 runs to 14 residues. Germline values: CDR1 MDHEN, CDR2 SYDVKM. CDR3: CASNWASSNQPQHF. CDR3 in DNA: TGTGCCAGCAACTGGGCCAGCAGCAATCAGCCCCAGCATTTT. Looking up the rest from reference TRBV28 and TRBJ1-5 gives the full variable domain: DVKVTQSSRYLVKRTGEKVFLECVQDMDHENMFWYRQDPGLGLRLIYFSYDVKMKEKGDIPEGYSVSREKKERFSLILESASTNQTSMYLCASNWASSNQPQHFGDGTRLSIL.

This clonotype came up a few times. The gene calls are TRBV5-5 and TRBJ1-5; 7 bases align to TRBD1. The CDR3 contains 13 residues. V lost 4 bases to trimming and J lost 9 bases; unmatched junction nucleotides: 7. CDR1 SGHKS and CDR2 YYEKEE come from the germline V gene (reference sequence). The CDR3: CASSPGGGRPQHF. CDR3 bases: TGTGCCAGCAGCCCAGGGGGGGGGCGGCCCCAGCATTTT.

This rearrangement joins TRBV5-1 to TRBJ1-2; no reliable D call. CDR3 length: 14 residues. Trimming pared 0 bases from V and 3 bases from J, leaving 9 bases between. CDR1 is SGHRS and CDR2 is YFSETQ in the germline V gene. In DNA, the CDR3 is TGCGCCAGCAGCTTGGAACGGGCCGACTATGGCTACACCTTC. This codes for CASSLERADYGYTF. Supplemented by reference TRBV5-1 and TRBJ1-2, the full variable domain reads KAGVTQTPRYLIKTRGQQVTLSCSPISGHRSVSWYQQTPGQGLQFLFEYFSETQRNKGNFPGRFSGRQFSNSRSEMNVSTLELGDSALYLCASSLERADYGYTFGSGTRLTVV.

The rearrangement joins TRBV6-5 to TRBJ2-5; the match to TRBD2 covers 14 bases. With 7 bases clipped from V and 7 bases from J, the junction kept 5 bases outside the gene matches. The CDR3 totals 14 residues. Germline assignment: CDR1 MNHEY and CDR2 SVGAGI. The chain's CDR3 is CASKGLAGGGTQYF. As DNA, the CDR3 is TGTGCCAGCAAAGGACTAGCGGGGGGTGGGACCCAGTACTTC.

J is TRBJ2-3 and V is TRBV7-9, with 11 bases that match TRBD1. V was pared by 4 bases and J by 6 bases, with 6 bases of the junction left unmatched. CDR1 and CDR2 (germline): SEHNR, FQNEAQ (reference sequence). The CDR3 has 15 residues. CDR3 sequence (DNA): TGTGCCAGCAGCTCGGGACAGGGGGAAGGGGATACGCAGTATTTT. Translating gives CASSSGQGEGDTQYF.

The chain carries TRBV6-6 and TRBJ1-4, with D hard to call. The CDR3 totals 14 residues. V dropped 0 bases and J dropped 5 bases, with 7 bases sitting between them. The germline CDR1 and CDR2 sequences are MNHNY and SVGAGI (reference sequence). This chain's CDR3 is CASSYSSENEKLFF. CDR3 DNA sequence: TGTGCCAGCAGTTACTCGTCCGAAAATGAAAAACTGTTTTTT.

This clonotype has a count of ten or more. The V gene is TRBV11-2, the J gene TRBJ2-5; 11 positions match TRBD2. This CDR3 has 15 amino acids. J gave up 4 bases and V 3 bases, and 4 bases lay outside the gene matches. Germline values: CDR1 SGHAT, CDR2 FQNNGV. The CDR3 protein is CASSFSSGGRETQYF. CDR3 sequence (DNA): TGTGCCAGCAGCTTCTCTAGCGGGGGGCGAGAGACCCAGTACTTC. Looking up the rest from reference TRBV11-2 and TRBJ2-5 gives the full variable domain: EAGVAQSPRYKIIEKRQSVAFWCNPISGHATLYWYQQILGQGPKLLIQFQNNGVVDDSQLPKDRFSAERLKGVDSTLKIQPAKLEDSAVYLCASSFSSGGRETQYFGPGTRLLVL.

The rearrangement uses TRBV29-1 and TRBJ2-3, with TRBD1 matching 8 bases. Germline V CDR1 and CDR2: SQVTM, ANQGSEA. Trimming at V came to 4 bases and at J to 6 bases, leaving 6 bases not matched to a gene. The CDR3 runs to 13 residues. The CDR3 nucleotides are TGCAGCGTTGTGCAGGGGGCCGGGGATACGCAGTATTTT. It translates to CSVVQGAGDTQYF.

V and J are TRBV7-7 and TRBJ2-5; TRBD2 agrees at 9 bases. Trimming cost V 5 bases and J 2 bases; bases outside gene matches: 6. Germline loops: CDR1 SSHAT, CDR2 FNYEAQ (reference sequence). The CDR3 covers 15 residues. The CDR3 loop is CASSPAGGAQETQYF. The CDR3 DNA is TGTGCCAGCAGCCCAGCGGGGGGTGCGCAAGAGACCCAGTACTTC.

This chain connects TRBV12-3 or TRBV12-4 to TRBJ2-5; D unclear. Trimming removed 5 bases from V and 1 base from J, with 8 bases in between. The CDR3 sequence is 13 residues long. This CDR3 is CASSRRFQETQYF. In nucleotides, the CDR3 is TGTGCCAGCAGTCGACGGTTCCAAGAGACCCAGTACTTC.

V and J are TRBV5-1 and TRBJ2-1; 7 bases align to TRBD1. The CDR3 contains 12 residues. V shed 6 bases and J 8 bases; nucleotides not matched to a gene: 5. Germline values: CDR1 SGHRS, CDR2 YFSETQ. CDR3 nucleotide sequence: TGCGCCAGCAACAACAGGGGAGATGAGCAGTTCTTC. Translating gives CASNNRGDEQFF. Variable domain in full (rest from reference TRBV5-1 and TRBJ2-1): KAGVTQTPRYLIKTRGQQVTLSCSPISGHRSVSWYQQTPGQGLQFLFEYFSETQRNKGNFPGRFSGRQFSNSRSEMNVSTLELGDSALYLCASNNRGDEQFFGPGTRLTVL.

The chain links TRBV27 to TRBJ2-1, with a weak D call TRBD1 (5 bases). V gave up 6 bases and J gave up 2 bases, with 20 bases separating them. There are 17 residues in the CDR3. Germline CDR1 MNHEY, CDR2 SMNVEV (reference sequence). The DNA of the CDR3 is TGTGCCAGCAGCTATCGACCGGCGGAAGGGGCCTACAATGAGCAGTTCTTC. It yields the protein CASSYRPAEGAYNEQFF.

A few counts support this clonotype. The chain uses TRBV4-1 and TRBJ1-4; D is undetermined. This CDR3 is 13 amino acids long. V dropped 4 bases and J dropped 4 bases, with 7 bases sitting between them. Looked up from germline, CDR1 is MGHRA and CDR2 is YSYEKL. CDR3 loop: CASSRGLNEKLFF. CDR3 sequence (DNA): TGCGCCAGCAGCCGTGGCCTTAATGAAAAACTGTTTTTT.